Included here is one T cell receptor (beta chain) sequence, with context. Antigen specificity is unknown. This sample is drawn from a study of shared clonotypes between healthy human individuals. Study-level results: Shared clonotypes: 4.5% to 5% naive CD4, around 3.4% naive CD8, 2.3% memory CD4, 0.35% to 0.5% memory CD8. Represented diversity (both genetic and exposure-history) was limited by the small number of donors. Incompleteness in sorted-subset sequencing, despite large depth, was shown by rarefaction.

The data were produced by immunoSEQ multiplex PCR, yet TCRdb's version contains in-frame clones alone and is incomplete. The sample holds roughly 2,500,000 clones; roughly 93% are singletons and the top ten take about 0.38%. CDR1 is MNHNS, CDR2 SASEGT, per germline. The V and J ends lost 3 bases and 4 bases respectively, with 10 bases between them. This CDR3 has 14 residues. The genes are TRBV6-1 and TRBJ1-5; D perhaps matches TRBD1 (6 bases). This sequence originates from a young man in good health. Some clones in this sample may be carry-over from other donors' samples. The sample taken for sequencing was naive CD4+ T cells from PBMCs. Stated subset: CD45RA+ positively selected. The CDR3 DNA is TGTGCCAGCAGTGACAGGGGCAAGAATCAGCCCCAGCATTTT. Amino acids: CASSDRGKNQPQHF.